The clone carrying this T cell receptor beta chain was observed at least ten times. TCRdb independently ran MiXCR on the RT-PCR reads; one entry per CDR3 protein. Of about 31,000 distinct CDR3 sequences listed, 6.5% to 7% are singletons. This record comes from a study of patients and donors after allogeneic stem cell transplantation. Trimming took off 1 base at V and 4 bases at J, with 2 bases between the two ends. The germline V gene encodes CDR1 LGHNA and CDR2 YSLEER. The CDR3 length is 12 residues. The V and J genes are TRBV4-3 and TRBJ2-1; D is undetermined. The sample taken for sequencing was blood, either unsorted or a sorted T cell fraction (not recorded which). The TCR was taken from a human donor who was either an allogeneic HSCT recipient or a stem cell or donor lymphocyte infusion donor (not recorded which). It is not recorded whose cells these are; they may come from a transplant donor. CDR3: CASSQGYNEQFF. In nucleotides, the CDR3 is TGCGCCAGCAGCCAAGGTTACAATGAGCAGTTCTTC.